The T cell receptor (beta chain) described here comes from a study of cytomegalovirus exposure and HLA in healthy donors. The V gene end was trimmed by 4 bases and the J gene end by 7 bases; junction bases not matched to a gene: 8. The CDR3 spans 15 residues. Germline V CDR1 and CDR2: SGHRS, YFSETQ. The PCR used 60 Vbeta and 13 Jbeta primers. Clones were read by immunoSEQ multiplex PCR, and TCRdb kept only the in-frame ones, dropping some. This table holds about 130,000 clones, around 77% found once. This clone was counted a few times. Its antigen is unidentified. The study, taken as a whole, reports: Per a later analysis, HLA-associated TCR beta chains showed more clonal expansion than other, equally common TCR beta chains.

The chain carries TRBV5-1 and TRBJ1-2, with 12 bases that match TRBD1. This TCR derives from a woman in her forties in good health and CMV-seropositive. Sequences were obtained from PBMCs. CDR3 in amino acids: CASSGSGTGGSGYTF. CDR3 coding DNA: TGCGCCAGCAGCGGGTCCGGGACAGGGGGCTCTGGCTACACCTTC.